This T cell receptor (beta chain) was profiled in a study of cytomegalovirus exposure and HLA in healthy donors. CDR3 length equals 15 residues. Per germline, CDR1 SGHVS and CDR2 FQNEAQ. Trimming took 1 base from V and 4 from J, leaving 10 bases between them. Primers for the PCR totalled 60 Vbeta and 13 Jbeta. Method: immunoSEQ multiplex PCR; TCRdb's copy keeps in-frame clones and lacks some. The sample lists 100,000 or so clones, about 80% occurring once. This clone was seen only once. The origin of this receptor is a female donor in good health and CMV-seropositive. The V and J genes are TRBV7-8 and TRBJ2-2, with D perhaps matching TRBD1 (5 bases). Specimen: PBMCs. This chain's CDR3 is CASSLEGIGTGELFF. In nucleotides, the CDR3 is TGTGCCAGCAGCTTAGAGGGGATCGGCACCGGGGAGCTGTTTTTT.